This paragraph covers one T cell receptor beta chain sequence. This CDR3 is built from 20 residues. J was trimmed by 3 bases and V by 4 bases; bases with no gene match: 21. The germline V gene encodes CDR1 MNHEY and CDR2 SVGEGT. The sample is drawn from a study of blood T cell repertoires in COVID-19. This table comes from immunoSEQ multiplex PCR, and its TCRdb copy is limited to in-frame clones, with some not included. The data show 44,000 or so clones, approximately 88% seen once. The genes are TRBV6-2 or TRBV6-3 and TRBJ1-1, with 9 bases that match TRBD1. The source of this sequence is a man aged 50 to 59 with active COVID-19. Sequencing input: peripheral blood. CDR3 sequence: CASSSPLQKDRGSIYTEAFF. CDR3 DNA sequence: TGTGCCAGCAGTTCCCCACTTCAAAAGGACAGGGGATCAATTTACACTGAAGCTTTCTTT.